Listed below are T cell receptor beta chains from one sample, sequenced in a study of CD8 T cells in Susac syndrome. TCRdb redid the calling of the immunoSEQ multiplex PCR reads with MiXCR, one entry per CDR3 protein. This table has approximately 100,000 distinct CDR3 sequences, about 90% appearing once. Input material: CD8+ T cells from PBMCs. Receptor source: a human donor in good health. Each CDR3 is given with its conserved first and last residue. A D gene is named only where the DNA matches it firmly. Size is omitted from some rows. Given values are once, few, many or a class for expanded clones.

TRBV19	.	.	TRBJ1-5	CASSRTGISNQPQHF	TGTGCCAGTAGTCGCACAGGGATTAGCAATCAGCCCCAGCATTTT
TRBV12-3/TRBV12-4	few	.	TRBJ2-5	CASSLTGAETQYF	TGTGCCAGCAGTTTAACGGGGGCTGAGACCCAGTACTTC
TRBV5-4	.	.	TRBJ1-1	CASSLRRGDTEAFF	TGTGCCAGCAGCTTGAGGCGGGGGGACACTGAAGCTTTCTTT
TRBV7-2	.	.	TRBJ1-1	CASSLGSANTEAFF	TGTGCCAGCAGCTTAGGTTCAGCGAACACTGAAGCTTTCTTT
TRBV15	few	TRBD1	TRBJ2-7	CATSRATTGGRSYEQYF	TGTGCCACCAGCAGAGCGACTACAGGGGGGCGATCCTACGAGCAGTACTTC
TRBV7-3	.	TRBD2	TRBJ2-1	CASSFLGGGGSYNEQFF	TGTGCCAGCAGCTTCCTTGGCGGGGGGGGCTCCTACAATGAGCAGTTCTTC
TRBV30	.	.	TRBJ2-7	CAWSVGIGYEQYF	TGTGCCTGGAGTGTAGGGATCGGATACGAGCAGTACTTC
TRBV6-2/TRBV6-3	.	.	TRBJ1-5	CASSYGGQPQHF	TGTGCCAGCAGTTACGGGGGTCAGCCCCAGCATTTT
TRBV11-2	.	.	TRBJ1-6	CASSLMVGSPSPLHF	TGTGCCAGCAGCTTAATGGTGGGCAGCCCTTCACCCCTCCACTTT
TRBV12-3/TRBV12-4	.	TRBD2	TRBJ2-1	CASSQGLAGEQFF	TGTGCCAGCAGCCAGGGACTAGCGGGAGAGCAGTTCTTC
TRBV5-1	once	.	TRBJ1-2	CASSFQGNGYTF	TGCGCCAGCAGCTTCCAAGGGAATGGCTACACCTTC
TRBV11-2	once	.	TRBJ1-1	CASSLSLPGGSEAFF	TGTGCCAGCAGCTTAAGCCTACCGGGAGGGTCTGAAGCTTTCTTT
TRBV20-1	.	.	TRBJ1-5	CSASFLGDSNQPQHF	TGCAGTGCTAGTTTTTTAGGGGACAGCAATCAGCCCCAGCATTTT
TRBV6-2/TRBV6-3	.	.	TRBJ1-5	CASSYRDSNQPQHF	TGTGCCAGCAGTTACAGGGACAGCAATCAGCCCCAGCATTTT
TRBV6-5	.	TRBD1	TRBJ2-7	CASSYTTPGQGDEQYF	TGTGCCAGCAGTTACACAACCCCGGGACAGGGCGACGAGCAGTACTTC
TRBV6-2/TRBV6-3	once	.	TRBJ1-5	CASKPGESNQPQHF	TGTGCCAGCAAACCGGGGGAATCCAATCAGCCCCAGCATTTT
TRBV4-3	.	.	TRBJ1-2	CASSQDRGVGGYTF	TGCGCCAGCAGCCAAGATCGAGGGGTAGGCGGCTACACCTTC
TRBV9	.	.	TRBJ1-4	CASSAGQLNEKLFF	TGTGCCAGCAGCGCCGGACAACTTAATGAAAAACTGTTTTTT
TRBV7-9	.	TRBD2	TRBJ2-1	CASSLQSSREALPYNEQFF	TGTGCCAGCAGCTTACAATCCTCCCGGGAGGCCCTACCCTACAATGAGCAGTTCTTC
TRBV12-3/TRBV12-4	few	TRBD2	TRBJ2-1	CASSLLAGGYNEQFF	TGTGCCAGCAGTCTGTTAGCGGGGGGCTACAATGAGCAGTTCTTC
TRBV13	.	.	TRBJ1-1	CASSFRIGGSGTEAFF	TGTGCCAGCAGCTTCCGAATAGGAGGTTCGGGCACTGAAGCTTTCTTT
TRBV7-8	once	.	TRBJ1-2	CASSLDSTTPYGYTF	TGTGCCAGCAGCTTAGACAGTACCACTCCCTATGGCTACACCTTC
TRBV14	.	TRBD1	TRBJ1-1	CASSPWGQKNTEAFF	TGTGCCAGCAGCCCTTGGGGACAGAAGAACACTGAAGCTTTCTTT
TRBV7-9	.	TRBD1	TRBJ1-1	CASKDGGQDNTEAFF	TGTGCCAGCAAGGATGGGGGACAGGATAACACTGAAGCTTTCTTT
TRBV20-1	.	TRBD1	TRBJ1-5	CSALGQGNLYSNQPQHF	TGCAGTGCTCTGGGACAGGGAAACCTTTATAGCAATCAGCCCCAGCATTTT
TRBV20-1	.	TRBD2	TRBJ2-1	CSAASGRRINEQFF	TGCAGTGCTGCTAGCGGGAGACGGATCAATGAGCAGTTCTTC
TRBV29-1	once	.	TRBJ1-1	CSVRGLDTEAFF	TGCAGCGTAAGGGGCCTAGACACTGAAGCTTTCTTT
TRBV7-2	.	TRBD2	TRBJ2-1	CASSLFAGRVEQFF	TGTGCCAGCAGCTTATTCGCGGGGAGGGTTGAGCAGTTCTTC
TRBV5-1	.	TRBD2	TRBJ2-7	CASSWGWTSGSSDEQYF	TGCGCCAGCAGCTGGGGATGGACTAGCGGGAGTTCTGACGAGCAGTACTTC